Here is one T cell receptor beta chain with its context. No antigen is known for it. There are no base qualities to consult, and no much larger clone falls within one base. The data were obtained in a study of OX40 agonist ivuxolimab in advanced cancers. Some background on the complete study: Ivuxolimab, which targeted the costimulatory receptor OX40 (CD134), was an agonistic, fully human IgG2 monoclonal antibody. Peripheral TCRbeta sequencing aimed to test whether ivuxolimab altered TCR sequence diversity and caused clonal T-cell expansion. Patients were allowed to have had prior anti-PD-1, anti-PD-L1 or anti-CTLA-4 therapy, and approximately 39% of the dose-escalation patients had been treated with checkpoint inhibitors. In the dose-escalation cohort, around four fifths of patients were male, and the mean age was around 65 years with a range of roughly 20 to 80. Intravenous ivuxolimab was administered to patients every 2 weeks at six dose levels: 0.01, 0.1, 0.3, 1.5, 3 and 10 mg/kg. Three dose-escalation patients achieved partial responses, one with hepatocellular carcinoma and two with cutaneous melanoma. Among the roughly 50 dose-escalation patients, around 20 had hepatocellular carcinoma, around 15 melanoma, 9 renal cell carcinoma and 9 head and neck cancer. The paper reports the monotherapy dose-escalation portion (N of about 50 patients) of the phase I ivuxolimab trial. Points the paper makes about the study in general: At doses from 0.1 to 3.0 mg/kg, clonal expansion was seen in both CD4+ and CD8+ blood T cells between baseline and week 6. In the 0.1-3.0 mg/kg groups, partial responders were among the patients with the lowest normalized peripheral clonal expansion, particularly in CD8+ T cells. After ivuxolimab, more expanded clones were found on average in CD8+ T cells than in CD4+ T cells. Low levels of normalized T-cell clonal expansion were also seen in some patients who did not respond. Antigen specificity was not determined for the clonally expanded peripheral T cells.

Genomic DNA was extracted from sorted cells for sequencing of the TCRbeta CDR3 region. TCRbeta CDR3 regions were sequenced using the immunoSEQ Assay. TCRdb limited this immuneACCESS table to in-frame rearrangements with V and J called. A share of clones is missing; checked studies link under half to unresolved V genes, and the rest is unexplained. In this sample the table shows 90,000 to 95,000 clones, 87% of which occur a single time. The top ten clones comprise around 4.5% of the sample. The germline ends are 11 bases apart after V is trimmed by 1 base and J by 7 bases. The germline V gene (reference sequence) specifies SEHNR as CDR1 and FQNEAQ as CDR2. From the cysteine up to the valine, the CDR3 has a length of 13 residues. Only CDR3 DNA is held: 39 bases, read in frame from base 1. The trial excluded patients who had a history of autoimmune disease or who were on systemic immunosuppression. In every dose cohort, peripheral blood was drawn for TCR sequencing at baseline, cycle 4 day 1, and cycle 7 day 1. Samples came from an open-label, multicenter, first-in-human phase I dose-escalation trial of ivuxolimab. Adults with locally advanced or metastatic melanoma, renal cell carcinoma, hepatocellular carcinoma or head and neck squamous cell carcinoma were enrolled in the trial. Before TCR sequencing, CD4+ and CD8+ T cells were separately sorted from peripheral blood.

The sequence joins TRBV7-9 to TRBJ2-7, with the identity of the D gene unclear. This clonotype originated in an adult with an advanced solid tumor such as melanoma, head and neck, liver or kidney cancer. Sequenced material: CD4+ or CD8+ T cells sorted from blood, taken in a trial of the OX40 agonist ivuxolimab. The nucleotide sequence is TGTGCCAGCAGCTTAGGGGCCGCGTGGGAGCAGTACGTC. Translated, this is CASSLGAAWEQYV.